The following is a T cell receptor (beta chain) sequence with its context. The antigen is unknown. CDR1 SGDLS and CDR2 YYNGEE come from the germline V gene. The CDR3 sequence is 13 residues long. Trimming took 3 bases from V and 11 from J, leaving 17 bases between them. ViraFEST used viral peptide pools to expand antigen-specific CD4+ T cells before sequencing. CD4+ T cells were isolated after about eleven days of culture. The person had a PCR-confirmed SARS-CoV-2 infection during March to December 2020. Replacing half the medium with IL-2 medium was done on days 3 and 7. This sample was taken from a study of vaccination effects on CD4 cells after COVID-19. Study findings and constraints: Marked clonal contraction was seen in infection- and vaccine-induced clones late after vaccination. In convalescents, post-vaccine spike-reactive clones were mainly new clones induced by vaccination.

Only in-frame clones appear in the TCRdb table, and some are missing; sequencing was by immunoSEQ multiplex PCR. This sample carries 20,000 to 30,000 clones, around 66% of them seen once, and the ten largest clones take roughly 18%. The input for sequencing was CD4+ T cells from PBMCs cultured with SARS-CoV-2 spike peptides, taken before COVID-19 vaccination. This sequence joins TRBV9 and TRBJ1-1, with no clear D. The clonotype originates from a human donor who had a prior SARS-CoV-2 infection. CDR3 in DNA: TGTGCCAGCAGCGGCAACAATCTGGCCAAGGCTTTCTTT. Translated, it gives CASSGNNLAKAFF.